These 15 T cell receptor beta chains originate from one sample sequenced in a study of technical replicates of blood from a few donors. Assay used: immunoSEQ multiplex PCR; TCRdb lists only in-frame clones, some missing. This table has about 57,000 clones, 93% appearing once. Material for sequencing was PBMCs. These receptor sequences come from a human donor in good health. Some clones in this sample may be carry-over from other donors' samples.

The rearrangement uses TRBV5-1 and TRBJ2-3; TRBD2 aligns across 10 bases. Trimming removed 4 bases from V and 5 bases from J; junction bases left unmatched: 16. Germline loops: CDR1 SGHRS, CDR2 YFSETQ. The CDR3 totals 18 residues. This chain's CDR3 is CASSVGSGGAGVIDTQYF. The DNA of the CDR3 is TGCGCCAGCAGCGTTGGGAGCGGGGGGGCCGGGGTAATAGATACGCAGTATTTT.

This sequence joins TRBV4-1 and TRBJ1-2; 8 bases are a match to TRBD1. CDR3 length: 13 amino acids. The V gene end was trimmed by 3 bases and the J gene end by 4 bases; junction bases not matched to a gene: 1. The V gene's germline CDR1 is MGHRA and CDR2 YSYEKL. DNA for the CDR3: TGCGCCAGCAGCCAGGACAGGGTCTATGGCTACACCTTC. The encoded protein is CASSQDRVYGYTF.

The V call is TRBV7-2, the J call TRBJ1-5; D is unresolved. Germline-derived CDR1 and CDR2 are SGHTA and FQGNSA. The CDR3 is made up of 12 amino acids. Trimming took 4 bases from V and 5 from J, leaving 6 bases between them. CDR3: CASSSNYQPQHF. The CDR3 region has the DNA TGTGCCAGCAGCTCCAATTATCAGCCCCAGCATTTT. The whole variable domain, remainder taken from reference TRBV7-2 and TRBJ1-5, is GAGVSQSPSNKVTEKGKDVELRCDPISGHTALYWYRQSLGQGLEFLIYFQGNSAPDKSGLPSDRFSAERTGGSVSTLTIQRTQQEDSAVYLCASSSNYQPQHFGDGTRLSIL.

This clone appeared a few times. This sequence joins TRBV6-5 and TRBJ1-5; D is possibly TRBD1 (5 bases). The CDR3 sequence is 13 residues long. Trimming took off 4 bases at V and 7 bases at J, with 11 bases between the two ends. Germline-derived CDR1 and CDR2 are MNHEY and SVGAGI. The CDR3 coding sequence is TGTGCCAGCAGTTCAACAGGTATCCAGCCCCAGCATTTT. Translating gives CASSSTGIQPQHF.

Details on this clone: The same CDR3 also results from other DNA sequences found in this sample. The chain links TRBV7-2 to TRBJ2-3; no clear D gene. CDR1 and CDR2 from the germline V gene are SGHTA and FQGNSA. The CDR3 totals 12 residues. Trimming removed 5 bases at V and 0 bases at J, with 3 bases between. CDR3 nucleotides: TGTGCCAGCAGCCCTAGCACAGATACGCAGTATTTT. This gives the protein CASSPSTDTQYF.

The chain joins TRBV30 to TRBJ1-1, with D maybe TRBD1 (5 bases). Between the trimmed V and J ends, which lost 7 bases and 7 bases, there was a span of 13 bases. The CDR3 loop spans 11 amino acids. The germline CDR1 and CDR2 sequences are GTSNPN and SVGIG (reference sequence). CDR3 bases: TGTGCCTCGAAGCGACAGATTGAAGCTTTCTTT. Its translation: CASKRQIEAFF.

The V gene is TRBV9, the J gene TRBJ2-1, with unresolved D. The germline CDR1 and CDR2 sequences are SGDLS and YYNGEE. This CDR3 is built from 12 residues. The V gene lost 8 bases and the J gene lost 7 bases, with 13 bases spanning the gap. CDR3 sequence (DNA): TGTGCCAGTGGGCTGCTTTTGAATGAGCAGTTCTTC. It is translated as CASGLLLNEQFF.

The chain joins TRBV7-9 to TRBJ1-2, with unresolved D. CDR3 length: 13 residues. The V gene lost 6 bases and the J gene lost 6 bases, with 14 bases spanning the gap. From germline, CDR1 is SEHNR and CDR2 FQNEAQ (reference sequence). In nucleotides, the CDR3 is TGTGCCAGCAGTCCCACTTGGGCAGATGGCTACACCTTC. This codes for CASSPTWADGYTF.

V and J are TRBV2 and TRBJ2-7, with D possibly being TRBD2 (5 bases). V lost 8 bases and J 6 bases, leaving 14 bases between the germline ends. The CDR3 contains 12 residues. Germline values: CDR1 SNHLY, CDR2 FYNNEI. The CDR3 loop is CASLKDWTEQYF. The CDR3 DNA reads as TGTGCCAGCTTAAAGGACTGGACCGAGCAGTACTTC.

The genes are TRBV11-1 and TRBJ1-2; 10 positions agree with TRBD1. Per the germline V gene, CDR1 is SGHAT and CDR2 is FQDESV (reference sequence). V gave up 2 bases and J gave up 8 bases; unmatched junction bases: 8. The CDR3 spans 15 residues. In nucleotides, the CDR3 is TGTGCCAGCAGCTTACACCCCGGGACAGGGGACGGCTACACCTTC. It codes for CASSLHPGTGDGYTF.

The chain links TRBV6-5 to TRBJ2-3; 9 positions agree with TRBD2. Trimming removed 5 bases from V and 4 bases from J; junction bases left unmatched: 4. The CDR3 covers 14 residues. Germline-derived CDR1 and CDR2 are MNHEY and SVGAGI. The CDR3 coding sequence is TGTGCCAGCAGTGGCGGGGGGGGTGCAGATACGCAGTATTTT. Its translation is CASSGGGGADTQYF.

The CDR3 reads CASSLQAGTLTDTQYF. As DNA, the CDR3 is TGTGCCAGCAGCTTGCAAGCGGGGACCCTCACAGATACGCAGTATTTT. The rearrangement links TRBV5-6 to TRBJ2-3, with TRBD2 identical over 7 bases. CDR3 length: 16 residues. Trimming at V came to 1 base and at J to 2 bases, leaving 7 bases not matched to a gene. Per germline, CDR1 SGHDT and CDR2 YYEEEE.

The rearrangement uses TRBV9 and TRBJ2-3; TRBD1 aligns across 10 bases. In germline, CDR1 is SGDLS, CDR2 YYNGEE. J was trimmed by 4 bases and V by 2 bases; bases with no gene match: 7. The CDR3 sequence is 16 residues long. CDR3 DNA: TGTGCCAGCAGCGTGACGACAGGGGGCCTTTCAGATACGCAGTATTTT. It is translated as CASSVTTGGLSDTQYF.

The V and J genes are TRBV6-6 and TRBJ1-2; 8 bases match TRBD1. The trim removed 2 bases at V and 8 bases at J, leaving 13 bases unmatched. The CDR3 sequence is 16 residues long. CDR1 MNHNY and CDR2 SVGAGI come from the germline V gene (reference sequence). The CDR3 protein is CASSYDRGRSVGGYTF. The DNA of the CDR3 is TGTGCCAGCAGTTACGACAGGGGCCGCTCGGTGGGAGGCTACACCTTC.

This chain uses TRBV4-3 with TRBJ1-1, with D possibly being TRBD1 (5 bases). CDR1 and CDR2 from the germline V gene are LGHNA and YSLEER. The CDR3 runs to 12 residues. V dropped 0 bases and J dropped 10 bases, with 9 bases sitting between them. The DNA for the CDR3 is TGCGCCAGCAGCCAAGAAAGGGGAAGAGCTTTCTTT. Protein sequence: CASSQERGRAFF.